The 2 T cell receptor beta chains reported below all come from one sample, sequenced in a study of glioma-infiltrating T cells. TCR alpha and beta CDR3 regions were amplified from RNA using iRepertoire nested multiplex PCR. MiXCR, applied by TCRdb to the multiplex PCR reads, yields one record per CDR3 protein. The sample lists around 130,000 distinct CDR3 sequences; about 25% were seen once. Material: glioma tissue, nonneoplastic brain tissue, or PBMCs (not recorded which). These receptors were collected from a human donor with low-grade glioma or glioblastoma, undergoing nonglioma brain surgery, or in good health (not recorded which).

CDR3 sequence: CASRAGTESQPQHF. The CDR3 DNA is TGTGCCAGCAGAGCCGGGACCGAAAGTCAGCCCCAGCATTTT. The J gene is TRBJ1-5, the V gene TRBV2; D is perhaps TRBD1 (5 bases). The CDR3 runs 14 residues. V was trimmed by 6 bases and J by 6 bases, leaving 15 bases between them. Germline-derived CDR1 and CDR2 are SNHLY and FYNNEI.

The chain carries TRBV20-1 and TRBJ1-6, with unresolved D. Germline-derived CDR1 and CDR2 are DFQATT and SNEGSKA (reference sequence). This CDR3 spans 15 amino acids. The germline V and J ends were trimmed by 2 bases and 7 bases, with 15 bases remaining between them. CDR3 sequence (DNA): TGCAGTGCTAGACGAGAAGGGCTTCGGAATTCACCCCTCCACTTT. It translates to CSARREGLRNSPLHF.